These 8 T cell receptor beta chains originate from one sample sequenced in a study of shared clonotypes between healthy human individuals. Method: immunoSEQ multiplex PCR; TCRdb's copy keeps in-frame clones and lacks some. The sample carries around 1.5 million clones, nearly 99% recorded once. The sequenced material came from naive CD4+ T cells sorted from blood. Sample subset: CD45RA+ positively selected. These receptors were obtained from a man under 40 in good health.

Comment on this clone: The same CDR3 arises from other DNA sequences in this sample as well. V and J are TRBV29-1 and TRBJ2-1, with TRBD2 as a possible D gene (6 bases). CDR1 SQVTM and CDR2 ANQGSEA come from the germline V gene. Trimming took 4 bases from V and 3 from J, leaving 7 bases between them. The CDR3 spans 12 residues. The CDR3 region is CSVGDFYNEQFF. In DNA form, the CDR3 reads TGCAGCGTTGGGGACTTCTACAATGAGCAGTTCTTC.

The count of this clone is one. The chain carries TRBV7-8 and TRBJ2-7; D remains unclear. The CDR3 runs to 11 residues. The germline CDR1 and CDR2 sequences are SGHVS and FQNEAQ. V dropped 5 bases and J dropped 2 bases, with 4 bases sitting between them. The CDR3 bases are TGTGCCAGCAGCGCCACCTACGAGCAGTACTTC. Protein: CASSATYEQYF.

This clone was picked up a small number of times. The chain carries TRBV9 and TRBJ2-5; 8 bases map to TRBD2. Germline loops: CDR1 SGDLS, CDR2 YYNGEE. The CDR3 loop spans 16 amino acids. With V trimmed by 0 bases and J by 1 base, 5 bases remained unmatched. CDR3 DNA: TGTGCCAGCAGCGTAGAGGCGGGAGGTCTCCAAGAGACCCAGTACTTC. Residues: CASSVEAGGLQETQYF.

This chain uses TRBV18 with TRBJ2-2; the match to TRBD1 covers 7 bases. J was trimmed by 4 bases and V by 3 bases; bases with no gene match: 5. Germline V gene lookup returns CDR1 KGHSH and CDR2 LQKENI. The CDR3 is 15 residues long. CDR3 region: CASSPTGQSTGELFF. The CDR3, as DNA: TGTGCCAGCTCACCCACGGGACAGAGCACCGGGGAGCTGTTTTTT.

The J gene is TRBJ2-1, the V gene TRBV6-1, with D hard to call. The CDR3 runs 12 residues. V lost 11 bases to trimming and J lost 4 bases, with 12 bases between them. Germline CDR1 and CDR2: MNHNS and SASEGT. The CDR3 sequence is CAGGIRYNEQFF. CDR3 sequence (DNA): TGTGCCGGCGGCATCCGGTACAATGAGCAGTTCTTC.

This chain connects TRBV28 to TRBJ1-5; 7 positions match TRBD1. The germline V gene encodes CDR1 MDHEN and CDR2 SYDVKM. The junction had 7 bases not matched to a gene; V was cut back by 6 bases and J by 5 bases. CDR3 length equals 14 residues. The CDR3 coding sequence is TGTGCCAGCAGACTAGGACAGGCTTATCAGCCCCAGCATTTT. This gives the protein CASRLGQAYQPQHF.

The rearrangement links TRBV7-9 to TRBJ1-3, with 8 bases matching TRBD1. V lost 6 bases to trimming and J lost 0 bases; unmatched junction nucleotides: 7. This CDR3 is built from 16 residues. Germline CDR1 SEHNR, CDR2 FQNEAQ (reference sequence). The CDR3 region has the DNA TGTGCCAGCAGGGGGACAGGAGACGACTCTGGAAACACCATATATTTT. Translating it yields CASRGTGDDSGNTIYF.

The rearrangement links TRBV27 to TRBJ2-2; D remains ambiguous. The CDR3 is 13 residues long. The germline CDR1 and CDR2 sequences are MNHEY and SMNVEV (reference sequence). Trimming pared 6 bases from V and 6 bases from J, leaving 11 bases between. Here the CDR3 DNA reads TGTGCCAGCAGAACCTATGGGTCCGGGGAGCTGTTTTTT. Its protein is CASRTYGSGELFF.